The rows below give T cell receptor beta chains drawn from one sample of a study of T cells in localized non-small cell lung cancer. Here immunoSEQ multiplex PCR was the method, and the copy in TCRdb shows in-frame clones only, minus some. The profile covers about 3,300 clones, with more than 25% appearing a single time and 8.5% to 9.5% taken by the ten largest. The source material was normal lung tissue next to the tumor, sampled before any cancer treatment. These receptors all come from a woman aged 35-70 years with stage I lung adenocarcinoma. Each CDR3 is given with its conserved first and last residue. A D gene is named only where the DNA matches it firmly. The size field is filled for only some rows; it gives once, few, many or a size class.

NA,TRBJ1-4,TRBD1,TRBV18,CASSPPQGQGEKLFF,TGTGCCAGCTCACCACCACAGGGACAGGGCGAAAAACTGTTTTTT
NA,TRBJ2-7,TRBD2,TRBV30,CAWIIAGRPYEQYF,TGTGCCTGGATAATAGCGGGAAGGCCCTACGAGCAGTACTTC
NA,TRBJ2-7,NA,TRBV28,CASSRGDSYEQYF,TGTGCCAGCAGTCGAGGGGATAGCTACGAGCAGTACTTC
few,TRBJ1-1,TRBD1,TRBV11-3,CASSPRTGLNTEAFF,TGTGCCAGCAGCCCCAGGACAGGTCTGAACACTGAAGCTTTCTTT
medium-sized,TRBJ2-2,NA,TRBV15,CATSSGTLRVGELFF,TGTGCCACCAGCAGCGGGACACTGCGGGTGGGGGAGCTGTTTTTT
NA,TRBJ1-2,NA,TRBV11-3,CASSLIGGSKSYGYTF,TGTGCCAGCAGCTTGATAGGGGGGAGTAAGAGCTATGGCTACACCTTC
NA,TRBJ2-7,TRBD2,TRBV6-8,CASSYERGASYEQYF,TGTGCCAGCAGTTACGAGCGGGGGGCATCCTACGAGCAGTACTTC
NA,TRBJ1-6,TRBD1,TRBV5-1,CASSMGQQNSPLHF,TGCGCCAGCAGCATGGGACAGCAAAATTCACCCCTCCACTTT
NA,TRBJ1-3,NA,TRBV11-3,CASSLGISGNTIYF,TGTGCCAGCAGCTTAGGGATCTCTGGAAACACCATATATTTT
few,TRBJ1-1,NA,TRBV18,CASSGDMNTEAFF,TGTGCCAGCTCGGGGGACATGAACACTGAAGCTTTCTTT
few,TRBJ2-2,NA,TRBV9,CASSPESGAVGELFF,TGTGCCAGCAGCCCCGAGTCGGGCGCGGTCGGGGAGCTGTTTTTT
few,TRBJ2-1,NA,TRBV30,CAWSLGGLSGSYNEQFF,TGTGCCTGGAGTCTCGGGGGTCTTAGCGGATCCTACAATGAGCAGTTCTTC
NA,TRBJ1-4,TRBD1,TRBV2,CASSERDRGNEKLFF,TGTGCCAGCAGTGAAAGGGACAGGGGCAACGAAAAACTGTTTTTT
NA,TRBJ2-7,NA,TRBV11-3,CASSLGADRSSYEQYF,TGTGCCAGCAGCTTAGGCGCAGACAGGAGCTCCTACGAGCAGTACTTC
few,TRBJ2-7,NA,TRBV1,CTRRVSWTPFREQYF,TGCACCAGGAGGGTGTCGTGGACCCCTTTCCGCGAGCAGTACTTC
NA,TRBJ2-3,TRBD2,TRBV11-3,CASSTSGRASDTQYF,TGTGCCAGCAGCACTAGCGGGAGGGCCTCAGATACGCAGTATTTT
NA,TRBJ1-1,TRBD1,TRBV6-8,CASSDPGQGTEAFF,TGTGCCAGCAGTGACCCGGGACAGGGTACTGAAGCTTTCTTT
few,TRBJ2-4,NA,TRBV11-3,CASSLNVRHGENIQYF,TGTGCCAGCAGCTTAAACGTCAGGCACGGAGAAAACATTCAGTACTTC
once,TRBJ1-5,NA,TRBV19,CASSGGSGAGNQPQHF,TGTGCCAGTAGTGGGGGGAGCGGGGCGGGCAATCAGCCCCAGCATTTT
medium-sized,TRBJ2-7,TRBD1,TRBV11-3,CASSLGTGVNEQYF,TGTGCCAGCAGCTTAGGGACAGGGGTGAACGAGCAGTACTTC